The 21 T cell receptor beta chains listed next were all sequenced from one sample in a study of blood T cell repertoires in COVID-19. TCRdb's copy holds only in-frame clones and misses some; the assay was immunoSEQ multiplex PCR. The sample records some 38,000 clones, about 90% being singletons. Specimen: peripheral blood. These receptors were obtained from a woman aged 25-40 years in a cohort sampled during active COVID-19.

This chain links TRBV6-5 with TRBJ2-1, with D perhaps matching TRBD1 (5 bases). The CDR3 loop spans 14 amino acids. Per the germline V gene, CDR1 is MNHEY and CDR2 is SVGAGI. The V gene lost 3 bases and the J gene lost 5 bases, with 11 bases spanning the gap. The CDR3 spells CASSYWGGNNEQFF. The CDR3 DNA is TGTGCCAGCAGTTATTGGGGCGGAAACAATGAGCAGTTCTTC.

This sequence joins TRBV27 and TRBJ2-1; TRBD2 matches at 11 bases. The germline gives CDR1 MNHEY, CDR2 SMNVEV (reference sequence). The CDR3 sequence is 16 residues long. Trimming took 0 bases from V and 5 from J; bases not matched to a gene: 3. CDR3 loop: CASSLSRTSGHNEQFF. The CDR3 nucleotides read TGTGCCAGCAGTTTATCTCGGACTAGCGGGCACAATGAGCAGTTCTTC.

CDR3 coding DNA: TGTGCCAGCAGTTTAAGTTTATGGGACAGGGCCGTCCGCGAGCTGTTTTTT. Translation gives CASSLSLWDRAVRELFF. This chain links TRBV28 with TRBJ2-2; 9 positions agree with TRBD1. Unmatched junction bases numbered 15, after V lost 2 bases and J lost 11 bases. The CDR3 contains 17 residues. Germline CDR1 and CDR2: MDHEN and SYDVKM.

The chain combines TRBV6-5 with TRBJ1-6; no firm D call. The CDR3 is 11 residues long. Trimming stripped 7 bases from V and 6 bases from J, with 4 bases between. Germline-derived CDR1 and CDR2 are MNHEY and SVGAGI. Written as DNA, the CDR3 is TGTGCCAGCACTCTTAATTCACCCCTCCACTTT. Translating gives CASTLNSPLHF.

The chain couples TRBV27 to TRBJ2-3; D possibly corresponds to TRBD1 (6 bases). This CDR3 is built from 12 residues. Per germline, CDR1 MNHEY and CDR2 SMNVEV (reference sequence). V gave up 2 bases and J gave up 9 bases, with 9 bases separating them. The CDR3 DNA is TGTGCCAGCAGTTTAAGGGGGAGAACGCAGTATTTT. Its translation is CASSLRGRTQYF.

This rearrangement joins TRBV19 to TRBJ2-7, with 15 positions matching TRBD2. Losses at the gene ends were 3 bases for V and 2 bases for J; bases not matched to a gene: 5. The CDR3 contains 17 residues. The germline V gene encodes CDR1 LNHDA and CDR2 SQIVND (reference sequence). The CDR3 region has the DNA TGTGCCAGTAGTATCGGGACTAGCGGGAGGATCCCCTACGAGCAGTACTTC. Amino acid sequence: CASSIGTSGRIPYEQYF. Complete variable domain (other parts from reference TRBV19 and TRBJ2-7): DGGITQSPKYLFRKEGQNVTLSCEQNLNHDAMYWYRQDPGQGLRLIYYSQIVNDFQKGDIAEGYSVSREKKESFPLTVTSAQKNPTAFYLCASSIGTSGRIPYEQYFGPGTRLTVT.

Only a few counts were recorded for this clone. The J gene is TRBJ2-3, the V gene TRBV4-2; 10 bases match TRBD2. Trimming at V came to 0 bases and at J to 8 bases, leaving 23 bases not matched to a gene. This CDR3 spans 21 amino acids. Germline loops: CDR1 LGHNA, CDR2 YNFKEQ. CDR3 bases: TGTGCCAGCAGCCAAGAAACCGGGGCTAGCGGGAGATTGGCATCAGGCGTTACGCAGTATTTT. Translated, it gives CASSQETGASGRLASGVTQYF.

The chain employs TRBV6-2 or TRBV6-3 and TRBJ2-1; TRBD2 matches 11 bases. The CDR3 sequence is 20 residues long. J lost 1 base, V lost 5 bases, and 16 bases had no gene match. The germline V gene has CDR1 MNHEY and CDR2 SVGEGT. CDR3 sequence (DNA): TGTGCCAGCAGTCTTACGTCCGCTTATAGCGGGAGGGATTCCTACAATGAGCAGTTCTTC. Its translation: CASSLTSAYSGRDSYNEQFF.

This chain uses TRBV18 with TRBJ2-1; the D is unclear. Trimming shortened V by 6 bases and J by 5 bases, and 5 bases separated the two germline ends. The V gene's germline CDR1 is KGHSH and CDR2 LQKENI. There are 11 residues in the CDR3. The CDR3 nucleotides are TGTGCCAGCTCTCTCCACAATGAGCAGTTCTTC. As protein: CASSLHNEQFF.

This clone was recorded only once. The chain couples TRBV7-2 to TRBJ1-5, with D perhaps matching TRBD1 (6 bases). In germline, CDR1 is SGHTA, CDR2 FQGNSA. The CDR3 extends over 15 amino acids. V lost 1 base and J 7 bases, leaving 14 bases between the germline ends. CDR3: CASSLGAGQPQPQHF. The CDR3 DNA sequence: TGTGCCAGCAGCTTAGGAGCGGGACAACCCCAGCCCCAGCATTTT.

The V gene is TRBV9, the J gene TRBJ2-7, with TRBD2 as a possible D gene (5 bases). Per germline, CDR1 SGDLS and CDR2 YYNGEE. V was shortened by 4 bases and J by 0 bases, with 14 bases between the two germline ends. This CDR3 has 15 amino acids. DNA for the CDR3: TGTGCCAGCAGCCCTTTCGGAGCGGCCTCCTACGAGCAGTACTTC. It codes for CASSPFGAASYEQYF.

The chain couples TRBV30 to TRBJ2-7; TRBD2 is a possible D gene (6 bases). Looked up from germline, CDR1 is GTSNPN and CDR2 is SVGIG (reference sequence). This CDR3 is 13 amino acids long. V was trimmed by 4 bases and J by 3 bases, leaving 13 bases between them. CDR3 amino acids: CAWTGGRNYEQYF. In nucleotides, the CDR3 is TGTGCCTGGACCGGGGGAAGGAACTACGAGCAGTACTTC.

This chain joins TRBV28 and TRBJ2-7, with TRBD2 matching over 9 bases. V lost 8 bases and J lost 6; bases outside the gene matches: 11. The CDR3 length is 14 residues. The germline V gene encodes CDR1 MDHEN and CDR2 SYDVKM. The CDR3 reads CASGSEMREGEQYF. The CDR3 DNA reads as TGTGCCAGCGGGAGTGAAATGCGGGAGGGCGAGCAGTACTTC.

The CDR3 is CASSPVGQGYPSTDTQYF. The CDR3, as DNA: TGTGCCAGCTCACCAGTCGGTCAGGGTTACCCTAGCACAGATACGCAGTATTTT. The V call is TRBV18, the J call TRBJ2-3; D perhaps matches TRBD1 (5 bases). The CDR3 consists of 18 residues. Per germline, CDR1 KGHSH and CDR2 LQKENI. V was pared by 2 bases and J by 0 bases, with 18 bases between.

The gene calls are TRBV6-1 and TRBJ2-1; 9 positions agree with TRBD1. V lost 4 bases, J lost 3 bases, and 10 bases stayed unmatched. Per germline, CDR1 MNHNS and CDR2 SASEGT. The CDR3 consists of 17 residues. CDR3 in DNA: TGTGCCAGCAGTGTAATAACCGGGACAGGGTTCTACAATGAGCAGTTCTTC. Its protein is CASSVITGTGFYNEQFF.

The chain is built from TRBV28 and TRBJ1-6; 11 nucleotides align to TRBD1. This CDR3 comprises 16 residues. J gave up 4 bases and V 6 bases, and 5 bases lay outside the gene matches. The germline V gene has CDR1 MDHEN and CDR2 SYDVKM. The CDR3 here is CASSSDRGPYNSPLHF. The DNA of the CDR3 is TGTGCCAGCAGCTCGGACAGGGGGCCTTATAATTCACCCCTCCACTTT.

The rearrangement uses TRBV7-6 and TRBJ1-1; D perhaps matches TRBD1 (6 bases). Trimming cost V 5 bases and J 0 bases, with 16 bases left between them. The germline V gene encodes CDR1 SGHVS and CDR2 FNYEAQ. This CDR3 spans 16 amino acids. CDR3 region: CASSLHRAGVNTEAFF. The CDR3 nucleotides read TGTGCCAGCAGCCTACACAGGGCGGGGGTGAACACTGAAGCTTTCTTT.

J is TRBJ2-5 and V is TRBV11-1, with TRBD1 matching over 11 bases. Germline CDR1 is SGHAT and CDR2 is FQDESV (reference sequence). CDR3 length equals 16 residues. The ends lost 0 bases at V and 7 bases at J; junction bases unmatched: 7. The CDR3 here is CASSLAQGTGGRTQYF. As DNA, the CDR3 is TGTGCCAGCAGCTTAGCGCAAGGGACAGGGGGGCGGACCCAGTACTTC.

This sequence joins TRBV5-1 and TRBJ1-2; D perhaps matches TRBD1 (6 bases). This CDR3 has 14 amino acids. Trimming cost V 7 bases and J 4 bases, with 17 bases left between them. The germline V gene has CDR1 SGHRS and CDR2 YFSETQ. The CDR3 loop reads CASRPLQGIYGYTF. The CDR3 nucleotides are TGCGCCAGCCGCCCTCTACAGGGCATCTATGGCTACACCTTC.

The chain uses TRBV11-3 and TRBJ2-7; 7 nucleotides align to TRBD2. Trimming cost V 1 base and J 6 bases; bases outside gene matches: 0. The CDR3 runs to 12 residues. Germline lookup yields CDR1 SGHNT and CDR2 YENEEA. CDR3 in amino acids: CASSLGGGEQYF. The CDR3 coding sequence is TGTGCCAGCAGCTTAGGGGGGGGCGAGCAGTACTTC.

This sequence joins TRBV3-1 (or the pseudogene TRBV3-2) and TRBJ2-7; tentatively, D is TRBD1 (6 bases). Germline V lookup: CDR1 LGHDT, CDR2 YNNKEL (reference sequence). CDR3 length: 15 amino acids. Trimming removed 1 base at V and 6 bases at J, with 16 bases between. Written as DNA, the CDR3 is TGTGCCAGCAGCCAAGCCTGGGACAAAAAGAGCGAGCAGTACTTC. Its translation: CASSQAWDKKSEQYF.